The present T cell receptor (beta chain) was sequenced within a study of cytomegalovirus exposure and HLA in healthy donors. Primers: 60 Vbeta forward and 13 Jbeta reverse. The data were produced by immunoSEQ multiplex PCR, yet TCRdb's version contains in-frame clones alone and is incomplete. The profile shows some 110,000 clones, more than 75% of them singletons. This clone was observed once. Its specificity is not known. Study results and limitations: It was taken for granted in presence/absence analyses that sequencing depth across donors was roughly uniform.

The CDR3 extends over 15 amino acids. Germline V lookup: CDR1 SNHLY, CDR2 FYNNEI. V lost 3 bases, J lost 0 bases, and 9 bases lay in between. This chain uses TRBV2 with TRBJ2-1; D may be TRBD2 (6 bases). The sample was PBMCs. The receptor was derived from a woman aged 50 to 65 in good health and CMV-seropositive. CDR3 nucleotide sequence: TGTGCCAGCAGTGATGGGACTGGCTCCTACAATGAGCAGTTCTTC. Its protein is CASSDGTGSYNEQFF.